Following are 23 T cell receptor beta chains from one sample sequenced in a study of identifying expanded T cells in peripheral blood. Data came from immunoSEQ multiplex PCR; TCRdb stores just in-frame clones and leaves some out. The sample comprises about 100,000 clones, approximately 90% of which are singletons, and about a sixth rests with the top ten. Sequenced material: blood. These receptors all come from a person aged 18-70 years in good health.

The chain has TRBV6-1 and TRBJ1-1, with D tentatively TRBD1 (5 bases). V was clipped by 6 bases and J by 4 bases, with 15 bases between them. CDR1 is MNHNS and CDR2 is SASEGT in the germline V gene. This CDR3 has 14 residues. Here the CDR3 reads CASSPRDEITEAFF. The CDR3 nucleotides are TGTGCCAGCAGCCCAAGGGACGAGATCACTGAAGCTTTCTTT.

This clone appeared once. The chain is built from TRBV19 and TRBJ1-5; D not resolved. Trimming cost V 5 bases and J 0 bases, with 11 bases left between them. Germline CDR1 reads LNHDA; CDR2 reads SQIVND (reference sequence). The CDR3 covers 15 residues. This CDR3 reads CASSPWVYSNQPQHF. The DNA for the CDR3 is TGTGCCAGTAGTCCATGGGTTTATAGCAATCAGCCCCAGCATTTT. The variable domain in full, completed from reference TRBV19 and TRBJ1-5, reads DGGITQSPKYLFRKEGQNVTLSCEQNLNHDAMYWYRQDPGQGLRLIYYSQIVNDFQKGDIAEGYSVSREKKESFPLTVTSAQKNPTAFYLCASSPWVYSNQPQHFGDGTRLSIL.

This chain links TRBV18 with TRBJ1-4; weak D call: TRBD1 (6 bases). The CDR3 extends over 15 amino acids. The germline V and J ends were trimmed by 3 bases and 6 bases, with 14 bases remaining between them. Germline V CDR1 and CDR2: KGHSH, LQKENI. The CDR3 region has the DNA TGTGCCAGCTCACCTCGGGGGGGGGCTGATGAAAAACTGTTTTTT. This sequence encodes CASSPRGGADEKLFF.

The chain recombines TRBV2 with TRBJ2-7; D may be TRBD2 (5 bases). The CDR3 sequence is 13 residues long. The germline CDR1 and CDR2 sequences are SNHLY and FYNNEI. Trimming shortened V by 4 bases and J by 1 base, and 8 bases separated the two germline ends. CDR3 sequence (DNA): TGTGCCAGCAGTGCAAGGGAGTCCTACGAGCAGTACTTC. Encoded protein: CASSARESYEQYF.

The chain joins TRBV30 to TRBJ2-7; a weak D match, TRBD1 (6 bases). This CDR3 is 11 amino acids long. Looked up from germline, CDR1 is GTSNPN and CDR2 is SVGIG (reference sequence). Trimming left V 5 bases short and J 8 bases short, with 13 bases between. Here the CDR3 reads CAWGTGYQQYF. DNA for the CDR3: TGTGCCTGGGGAACAGGGTACCAGCAGTACTTC.

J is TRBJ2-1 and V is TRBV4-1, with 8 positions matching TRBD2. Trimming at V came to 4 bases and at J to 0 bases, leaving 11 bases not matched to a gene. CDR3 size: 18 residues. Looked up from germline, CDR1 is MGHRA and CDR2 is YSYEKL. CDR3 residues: CASSPKGGGGSSYNEQFF. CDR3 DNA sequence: TGCGCCAGCAGCCCCAAGGGGGGCGGGGGGAGCTCCTACAATGAGCAGTTCTTC.

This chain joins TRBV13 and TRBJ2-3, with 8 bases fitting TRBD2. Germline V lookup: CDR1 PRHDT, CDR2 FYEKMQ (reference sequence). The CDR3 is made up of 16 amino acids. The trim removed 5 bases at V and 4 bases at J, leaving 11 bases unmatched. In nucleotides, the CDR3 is TGTGCCAGCAGCCCCCGGGAAAGCGGGGGAGCAGATACGCAGTATTTT. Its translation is CASSPRESGGADTQYF.

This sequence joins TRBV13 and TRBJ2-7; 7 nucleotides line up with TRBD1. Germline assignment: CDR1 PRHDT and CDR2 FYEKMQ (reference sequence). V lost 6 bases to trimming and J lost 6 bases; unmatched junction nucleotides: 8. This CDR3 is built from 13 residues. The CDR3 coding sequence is TGTGCCAGCAGTCACAGGGGTCTAGGCGAGCAGTACTTC. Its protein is CASSHRGLGEQYF.

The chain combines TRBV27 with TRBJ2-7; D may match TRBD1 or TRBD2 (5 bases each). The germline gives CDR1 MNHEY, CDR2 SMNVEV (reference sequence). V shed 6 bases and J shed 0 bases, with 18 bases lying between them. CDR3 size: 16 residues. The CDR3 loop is CASRPLRDGNSYEQYF. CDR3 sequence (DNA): TGTGCCAGCAGGCCCCTCCGGGACGGGAACTCCTACGAGCAGTACTTC.

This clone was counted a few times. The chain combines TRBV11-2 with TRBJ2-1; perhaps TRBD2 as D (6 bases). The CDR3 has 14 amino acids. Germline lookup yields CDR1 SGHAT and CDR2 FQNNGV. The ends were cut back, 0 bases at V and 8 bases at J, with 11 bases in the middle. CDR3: CASSLEAGNHEQFF. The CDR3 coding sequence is TGTGCCAGCAGCTTAGAGGCGGGGAACCATGAGCAGTTCTTC.

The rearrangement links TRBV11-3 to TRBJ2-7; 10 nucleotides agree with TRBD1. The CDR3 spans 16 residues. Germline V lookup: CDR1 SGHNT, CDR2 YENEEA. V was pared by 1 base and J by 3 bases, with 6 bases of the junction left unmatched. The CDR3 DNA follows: TGTGCCAGCAGCTTAGCCCTTGGGACAGGGGACTACGAGCAGTACTTC. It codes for CASSLALGTGDYEQYF.

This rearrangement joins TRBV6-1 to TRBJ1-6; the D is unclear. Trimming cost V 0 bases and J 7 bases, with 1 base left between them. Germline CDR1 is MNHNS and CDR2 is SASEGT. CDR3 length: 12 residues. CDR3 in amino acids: CASSEANSPLHF. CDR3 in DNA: TGTGCCAGCAGTGAAGCAAATTCACCCCTCCACTTT.

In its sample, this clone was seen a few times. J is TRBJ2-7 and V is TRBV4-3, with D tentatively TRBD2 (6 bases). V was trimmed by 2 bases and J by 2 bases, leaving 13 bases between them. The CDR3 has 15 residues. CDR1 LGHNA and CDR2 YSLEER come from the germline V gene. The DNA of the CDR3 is TGCGCCAGCAGCCAACTTAGGGCGGGGACCTACGAGCAGTACTTC. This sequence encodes CASSQLRAGTYEQYF.

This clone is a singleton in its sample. The CDR3 region is CASRTGLAKNIQYF. CDR3 in DNA: TGTGCCAGCAGGACAGGGTTAGCCAAAAACATTCAGTACTTC. This chain links TRBV2 with TRBJ2-4; 7 bases are shared with TRBD1. Trimming took 6 bases from V and 0 from J; bases not matched to a gene: 2. Germline V lookup: CDR1 SNHLY, CDR2 FYNNEI. The CDR3 is 14 residues long.

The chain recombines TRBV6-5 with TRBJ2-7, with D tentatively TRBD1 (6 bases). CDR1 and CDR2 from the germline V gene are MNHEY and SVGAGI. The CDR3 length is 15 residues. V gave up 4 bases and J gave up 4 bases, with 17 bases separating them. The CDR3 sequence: CASSSFLGHPYEQYF. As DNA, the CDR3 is TGTGCCAGCAGTTCGTTTTTGGGACACCCTTACGAGCAGTACTTC.

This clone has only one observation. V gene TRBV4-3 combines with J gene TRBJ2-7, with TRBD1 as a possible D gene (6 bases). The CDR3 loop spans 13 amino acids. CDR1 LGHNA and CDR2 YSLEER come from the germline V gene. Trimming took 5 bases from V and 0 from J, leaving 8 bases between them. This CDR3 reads CASSGDTSYEQYF. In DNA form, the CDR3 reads TGCGCCAGCAGCGGGGACACCTCCTACGAGCAGTACTTC.

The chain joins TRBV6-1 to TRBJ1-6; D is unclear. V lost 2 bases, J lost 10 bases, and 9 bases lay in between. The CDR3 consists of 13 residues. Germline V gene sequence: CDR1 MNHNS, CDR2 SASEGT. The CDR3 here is CASSETARSPLHF. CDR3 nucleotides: TGTGCCAGCAGTGAAACAGCCCGATCACCCCTCCACTTT.

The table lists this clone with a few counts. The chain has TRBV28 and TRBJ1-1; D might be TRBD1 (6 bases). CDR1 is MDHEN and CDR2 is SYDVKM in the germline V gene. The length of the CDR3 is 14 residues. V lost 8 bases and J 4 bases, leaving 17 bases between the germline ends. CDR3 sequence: CASYQGIRITEAFF. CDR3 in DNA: TGTGCCAGCTACCAGGGGATCAGGATCACTGAAGCTTTCTTT.

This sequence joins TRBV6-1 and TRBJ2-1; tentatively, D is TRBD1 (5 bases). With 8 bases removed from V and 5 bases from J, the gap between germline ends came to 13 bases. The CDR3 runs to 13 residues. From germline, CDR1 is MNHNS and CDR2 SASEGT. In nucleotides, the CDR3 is TGTGCCAGCCTGCGGACATCAGACAATGAGCAGTTCTTC. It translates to CASLRTSDNEQFF.

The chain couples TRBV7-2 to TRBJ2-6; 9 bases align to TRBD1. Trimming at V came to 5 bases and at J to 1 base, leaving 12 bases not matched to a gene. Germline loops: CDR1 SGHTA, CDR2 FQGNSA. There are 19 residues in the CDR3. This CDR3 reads CASSTSPGQGQSGANVLTF. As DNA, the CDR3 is TGTGCCAGCAGCACCAGCCCGGGACAGGGCCAATCTGGGGCCAACGTCCTGACTTTC.

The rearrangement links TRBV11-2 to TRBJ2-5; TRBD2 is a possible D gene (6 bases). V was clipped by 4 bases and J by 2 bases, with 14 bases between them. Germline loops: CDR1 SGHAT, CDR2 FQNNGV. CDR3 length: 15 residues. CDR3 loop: CASSSRVTRQETQYF. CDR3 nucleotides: TGTGCCAGCAGCTCCCGGGTGACTAGGCAAGAGACCCAGTACTTC. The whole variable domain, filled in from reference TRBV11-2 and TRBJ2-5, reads EAGVAQSPRYKIIEKRQSVAFWCNPISGHATLYWYQQILGQGPKLLIQFQNNGVVDDSQLPKDRFSAERLKGVDSTLKIQPAKLEDSAVYLCASSSRVTRQETQYFGPGTRLLVL.

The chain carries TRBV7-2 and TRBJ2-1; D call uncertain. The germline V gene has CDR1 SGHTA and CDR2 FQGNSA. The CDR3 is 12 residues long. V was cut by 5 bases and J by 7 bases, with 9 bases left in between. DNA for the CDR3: TGTGCCAGCAGCCTTGAGAGGAATGAGCAGTTCTTC. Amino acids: CASSLERNEQFF. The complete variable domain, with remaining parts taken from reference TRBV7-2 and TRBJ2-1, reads GAGVSQSPSNKVTEKGKDVELRCDPISGHTALYWYRQSLGQGLEFLIYFQGNSAPDKSGLPSDRFSAERTGGSVSTLTIQRTQQEDSAVYLCASSLERNEQFFGPGTRLTVL.

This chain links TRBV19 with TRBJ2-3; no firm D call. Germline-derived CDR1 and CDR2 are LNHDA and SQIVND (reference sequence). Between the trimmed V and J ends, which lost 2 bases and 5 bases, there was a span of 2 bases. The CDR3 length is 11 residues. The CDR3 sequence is CASSIQDTQYF. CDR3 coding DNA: TGTGCCAGTAGTATACAAGATACGCAGTATTTT.